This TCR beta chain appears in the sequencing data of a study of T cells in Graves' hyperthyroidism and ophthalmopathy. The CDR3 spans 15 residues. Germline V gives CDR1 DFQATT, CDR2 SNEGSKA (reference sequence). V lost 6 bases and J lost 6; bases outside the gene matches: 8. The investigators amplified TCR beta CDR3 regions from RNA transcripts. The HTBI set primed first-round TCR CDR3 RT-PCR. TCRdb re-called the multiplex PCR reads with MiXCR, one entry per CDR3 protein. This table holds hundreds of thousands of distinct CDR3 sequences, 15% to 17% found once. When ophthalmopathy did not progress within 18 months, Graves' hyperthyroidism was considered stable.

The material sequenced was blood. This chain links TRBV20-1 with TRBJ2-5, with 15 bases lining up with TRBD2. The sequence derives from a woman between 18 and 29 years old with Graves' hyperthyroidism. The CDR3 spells CSAPRTSGGVKTQYF. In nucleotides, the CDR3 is TGCAGTGCCCCCCGGACTAGCGGGGGGGTTAAGACCCAGTACTTC.